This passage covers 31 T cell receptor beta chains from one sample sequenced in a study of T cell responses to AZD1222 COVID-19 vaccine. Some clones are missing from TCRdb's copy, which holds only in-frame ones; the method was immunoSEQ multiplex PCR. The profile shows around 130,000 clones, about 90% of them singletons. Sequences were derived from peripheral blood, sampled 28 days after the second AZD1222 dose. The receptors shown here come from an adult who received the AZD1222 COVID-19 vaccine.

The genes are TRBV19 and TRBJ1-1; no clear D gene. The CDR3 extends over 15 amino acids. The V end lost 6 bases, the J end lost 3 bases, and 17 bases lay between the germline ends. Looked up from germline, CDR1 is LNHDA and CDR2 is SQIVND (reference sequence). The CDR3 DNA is TGTGCCAGTAGCGTTAGACGGTTCCCCGACACTGAAGCTTTCTTT. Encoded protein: CASSVRRFPDTEAFF.

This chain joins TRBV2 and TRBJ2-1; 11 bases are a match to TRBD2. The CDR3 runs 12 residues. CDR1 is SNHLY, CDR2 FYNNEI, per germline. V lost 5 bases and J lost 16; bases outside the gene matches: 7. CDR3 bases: TGTGCCAGCAGTCTCAGACTAGCGGGAAAATTCTTC. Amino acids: CASSLRLAGKFF.

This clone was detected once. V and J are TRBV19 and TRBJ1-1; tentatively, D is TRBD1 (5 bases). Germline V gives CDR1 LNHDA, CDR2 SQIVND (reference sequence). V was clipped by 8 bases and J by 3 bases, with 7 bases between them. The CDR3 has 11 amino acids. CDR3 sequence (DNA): TGTGCCAGTGGGGGTTACACTGAAGCTTTCTTT. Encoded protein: CASGGYTEAFF.

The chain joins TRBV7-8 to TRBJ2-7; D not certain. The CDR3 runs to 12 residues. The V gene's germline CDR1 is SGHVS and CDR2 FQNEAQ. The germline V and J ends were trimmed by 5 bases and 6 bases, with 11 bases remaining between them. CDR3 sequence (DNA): TGTGCCAGCAGCCACCTACCGCGCGAGCAGTACTTC. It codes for CASSHLPREQYF.

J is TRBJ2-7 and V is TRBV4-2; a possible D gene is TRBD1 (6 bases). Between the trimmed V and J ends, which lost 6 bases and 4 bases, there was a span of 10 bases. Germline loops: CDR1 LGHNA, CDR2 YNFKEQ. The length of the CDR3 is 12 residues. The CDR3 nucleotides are TGTGCCAGCAGTCCTGGGACATACGAGCAGTACTTC. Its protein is CASSPGTYEQYF.

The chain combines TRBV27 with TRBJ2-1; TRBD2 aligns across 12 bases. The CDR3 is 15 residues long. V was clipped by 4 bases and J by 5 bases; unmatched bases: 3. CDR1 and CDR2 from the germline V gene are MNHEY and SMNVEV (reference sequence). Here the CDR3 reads CASSSRTSGNNEQFF. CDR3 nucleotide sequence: TGTGCCAGCAGTTCACGGACTAGCGGGAACAATGAGCAGTTCTTC.

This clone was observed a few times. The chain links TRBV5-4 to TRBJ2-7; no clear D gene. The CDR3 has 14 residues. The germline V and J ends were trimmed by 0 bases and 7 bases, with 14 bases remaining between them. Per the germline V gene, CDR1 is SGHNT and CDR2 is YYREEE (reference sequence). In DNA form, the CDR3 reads TGTGCCAGCAGCTTGGCCTTCCCGACTGAGGAGCAGTACTTC. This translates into CASSLAFPTEEQYF.

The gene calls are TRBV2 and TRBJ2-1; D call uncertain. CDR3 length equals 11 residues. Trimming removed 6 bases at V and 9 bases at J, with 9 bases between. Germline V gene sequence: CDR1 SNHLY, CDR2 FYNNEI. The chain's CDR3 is CASRLDGEQFF. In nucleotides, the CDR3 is TGTGCCAGCAGACTCGACGGTGAGCAGTTCTTC.

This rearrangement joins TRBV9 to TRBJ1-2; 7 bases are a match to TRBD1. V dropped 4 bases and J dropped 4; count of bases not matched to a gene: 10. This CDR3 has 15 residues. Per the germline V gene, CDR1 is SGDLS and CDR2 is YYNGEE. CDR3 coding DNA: TGTGCCAGCAGCCCCGCTCGGACAGGTCTCTATGGCTACACCTTC. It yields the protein CASSPARTGLYGYTF.

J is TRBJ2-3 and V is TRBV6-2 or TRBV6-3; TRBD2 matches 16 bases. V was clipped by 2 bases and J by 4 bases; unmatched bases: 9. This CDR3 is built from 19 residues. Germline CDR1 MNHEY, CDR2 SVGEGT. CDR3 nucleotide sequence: TGTGCCAGCAGTTACGACCCGGGACTAGCGGGGGGGCCGCCAGATACGCAGTATTTT. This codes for CASSYDPGLAGGPPDTQYF.

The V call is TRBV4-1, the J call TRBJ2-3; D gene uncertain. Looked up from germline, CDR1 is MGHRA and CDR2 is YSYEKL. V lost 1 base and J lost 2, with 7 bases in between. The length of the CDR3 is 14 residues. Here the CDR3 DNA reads TGCGCCAGCAGCCAAGTGACCCTCACAGATACGCAGTATTTT. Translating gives CASSQVTLTDTQYF.

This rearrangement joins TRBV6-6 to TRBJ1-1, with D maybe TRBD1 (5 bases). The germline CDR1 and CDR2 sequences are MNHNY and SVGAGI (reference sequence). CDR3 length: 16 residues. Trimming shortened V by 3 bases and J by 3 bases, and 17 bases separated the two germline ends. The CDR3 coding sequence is TGTGCCAGCAGTTATGGTCGTGAGTGGGGGTACACTGAAGCTTTCTTT. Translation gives CASSYGREWGYTEAFF.

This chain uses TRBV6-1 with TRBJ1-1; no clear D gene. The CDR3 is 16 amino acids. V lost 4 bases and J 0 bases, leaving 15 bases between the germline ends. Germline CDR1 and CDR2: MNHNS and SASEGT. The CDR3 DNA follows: TGTGCCAGCAGTGGGTCAAATAGGGCGATGAACACTGAAGCTTTCTTT. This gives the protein CASSGSNRAMNTEAFF.

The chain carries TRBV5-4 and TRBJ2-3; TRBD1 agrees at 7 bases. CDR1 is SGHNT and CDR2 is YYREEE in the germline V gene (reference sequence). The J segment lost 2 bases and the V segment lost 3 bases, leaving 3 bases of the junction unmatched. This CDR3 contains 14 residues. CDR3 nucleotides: TGTGCCAGCAGCTCTGGACAGGCCACAGATACGCAGTATTTT. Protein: CASSSGQATDTQYF.

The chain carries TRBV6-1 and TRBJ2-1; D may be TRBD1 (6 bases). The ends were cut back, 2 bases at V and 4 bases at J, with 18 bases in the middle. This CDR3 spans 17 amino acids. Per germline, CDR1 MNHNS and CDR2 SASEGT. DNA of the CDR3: TGTGCCAGCAGTGAACCTCCAGGGGTAGTTGGATACAATGAGCAGTTCTTC. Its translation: CASSEPPGVVGYNEQFF.

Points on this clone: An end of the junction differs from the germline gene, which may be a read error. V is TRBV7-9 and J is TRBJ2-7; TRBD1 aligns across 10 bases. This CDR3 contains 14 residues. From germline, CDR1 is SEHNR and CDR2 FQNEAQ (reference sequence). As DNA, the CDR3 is TGTGCCAGCAGGTTAGGGACAGGGGTTGGCGAGCAGTACTTC. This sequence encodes CASRLGTGVGEQYF. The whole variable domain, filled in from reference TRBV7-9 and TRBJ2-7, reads DTGVSQNPRHKITKRGQNVTFRCDPISEHNRLYWYRQTLGQGPEFLTYFQNEAQLEKSRLLSDRFSAERPKGSFSTLEIQRTEQGDSAMYLCASRLGTGVGEQYFGPGTRLTVT.

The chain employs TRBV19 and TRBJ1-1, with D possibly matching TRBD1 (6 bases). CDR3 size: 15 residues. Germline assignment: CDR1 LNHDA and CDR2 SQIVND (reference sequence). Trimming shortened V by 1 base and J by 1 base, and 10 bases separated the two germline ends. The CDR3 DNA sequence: TGTGCCAGTAGTATAGTACAGGGACAGAACACTGAAGCTTTCTTT. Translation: CASSIVQGQNTEAFF.

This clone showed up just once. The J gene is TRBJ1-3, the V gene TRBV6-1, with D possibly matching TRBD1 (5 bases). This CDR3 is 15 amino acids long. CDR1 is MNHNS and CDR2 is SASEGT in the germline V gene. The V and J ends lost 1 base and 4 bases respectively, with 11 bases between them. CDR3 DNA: TGTGCCAGCAGTGAAGAGGAGGGGTCAGGAAACACCATATATTTT. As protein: CASSEEEGSGNTIYF.

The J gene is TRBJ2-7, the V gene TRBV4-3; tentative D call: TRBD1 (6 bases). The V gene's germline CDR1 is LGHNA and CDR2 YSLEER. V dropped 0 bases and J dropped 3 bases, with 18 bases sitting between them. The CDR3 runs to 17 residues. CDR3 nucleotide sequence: TGCGCCAGCAGCCAAGATTCTGGCGGTGGGGGCGTCTACGAGCAGTACTTC. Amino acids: CASSQDSGGGGVYEQYF.

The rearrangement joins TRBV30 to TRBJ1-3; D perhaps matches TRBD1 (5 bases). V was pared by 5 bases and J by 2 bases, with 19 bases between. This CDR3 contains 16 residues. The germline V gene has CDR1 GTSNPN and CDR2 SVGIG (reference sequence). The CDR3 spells CAWVKGPGGAGNTIYF. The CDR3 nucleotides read TGTGCCTGGGTGAAGGGACCCGGAGGGGCTGGAAACACCATATATTTT.

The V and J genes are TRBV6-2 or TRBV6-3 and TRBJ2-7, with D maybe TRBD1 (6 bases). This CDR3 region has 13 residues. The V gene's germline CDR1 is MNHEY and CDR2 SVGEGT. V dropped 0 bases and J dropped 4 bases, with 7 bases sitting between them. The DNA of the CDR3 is TGTGCCAGCAGTTACTCAACAGGGTACGAGCAGTACTTC. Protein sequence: CASSYSTGYEQYF.

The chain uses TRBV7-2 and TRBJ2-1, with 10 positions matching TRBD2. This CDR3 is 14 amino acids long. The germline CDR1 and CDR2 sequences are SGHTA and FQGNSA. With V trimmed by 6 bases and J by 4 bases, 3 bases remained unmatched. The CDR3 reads CASRTAGGYNEQFF. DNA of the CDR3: TGTGCCAGCAGGACAGCGGGAGGGTACAATGAGCAGTTCTTC.

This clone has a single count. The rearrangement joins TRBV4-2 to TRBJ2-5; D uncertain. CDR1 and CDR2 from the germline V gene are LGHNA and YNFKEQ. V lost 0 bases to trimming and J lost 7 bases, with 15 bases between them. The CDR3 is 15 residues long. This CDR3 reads CASSQDTGSVGTQYF. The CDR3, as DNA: TGTGCCAGCAGCCAAGATACTGGCAGCGTGGGGACCCAGTACTTC.

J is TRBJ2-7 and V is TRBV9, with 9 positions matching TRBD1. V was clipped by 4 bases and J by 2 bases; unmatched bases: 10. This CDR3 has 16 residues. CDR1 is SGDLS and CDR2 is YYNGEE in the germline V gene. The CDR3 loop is CASSSRDRGYPYEQYF. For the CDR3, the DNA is TGTGCCAGCAGCTCCAGAGACAGGGGGTATCCCTACGAGCAGTACTTC. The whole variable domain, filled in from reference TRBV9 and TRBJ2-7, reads DSGVTQTPKHLITATGQRVTLRCSPRSGDLSVYWYQQSLDQGLQFLIQYYNGEERAKGNILERFSAQQFPDLHSELNLSSLELGDSALYFCASSSRDRGYPYEQYFGPGTRLTVT.

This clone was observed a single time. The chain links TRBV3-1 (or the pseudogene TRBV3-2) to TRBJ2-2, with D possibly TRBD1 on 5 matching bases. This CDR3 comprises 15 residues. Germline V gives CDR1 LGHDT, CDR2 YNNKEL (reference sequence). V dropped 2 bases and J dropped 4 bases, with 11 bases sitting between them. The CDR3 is CASSQPTGTTGELFF. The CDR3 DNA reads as TGTGCCAGCAGCCAACCCACAGGAACCACCGGGGAGCTGTTTTTT.

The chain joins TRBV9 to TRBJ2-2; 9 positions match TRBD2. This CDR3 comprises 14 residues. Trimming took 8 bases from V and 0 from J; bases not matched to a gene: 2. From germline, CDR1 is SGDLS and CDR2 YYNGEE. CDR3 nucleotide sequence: TGTGCCAGTGAGCGGGGGGCGAACACCGGGGAGCTGTTTTTT. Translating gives CASERGANTGELFF.

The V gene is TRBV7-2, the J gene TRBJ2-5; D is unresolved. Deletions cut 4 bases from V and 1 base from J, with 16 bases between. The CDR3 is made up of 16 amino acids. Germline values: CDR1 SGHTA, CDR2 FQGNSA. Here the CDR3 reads CASSSFGGDAQETQYF. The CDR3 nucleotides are TGTGCCAGCAGCTCCTTCGGCGGAGACGCCCAAGAGACCCAGTACTTC.

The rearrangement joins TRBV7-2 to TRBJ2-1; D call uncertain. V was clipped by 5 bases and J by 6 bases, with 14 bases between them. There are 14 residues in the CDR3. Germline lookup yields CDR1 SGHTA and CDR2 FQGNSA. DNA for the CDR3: TGTGCCAGCAGCCCCAACGACGGTTTCAATGAGCAGTTCTTC. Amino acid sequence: CASSPNDGFNEQFF.

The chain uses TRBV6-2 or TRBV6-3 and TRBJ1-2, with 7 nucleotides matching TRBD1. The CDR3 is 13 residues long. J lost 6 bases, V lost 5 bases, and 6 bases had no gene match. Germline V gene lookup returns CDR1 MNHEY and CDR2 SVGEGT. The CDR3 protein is CASSHRGQDGYTF. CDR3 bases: TGTGCCAGCAGTCACAGGGGTCAGGATGGCTACACCTTC.

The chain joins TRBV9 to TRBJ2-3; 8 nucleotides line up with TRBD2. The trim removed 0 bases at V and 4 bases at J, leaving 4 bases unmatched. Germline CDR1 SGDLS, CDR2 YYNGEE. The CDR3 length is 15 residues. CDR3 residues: CASSVAGGGPDTQYF. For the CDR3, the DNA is TGTGCCAGCAGCGTAGCGGGAGGGGGGCCAGATACGCAGTATTTT.

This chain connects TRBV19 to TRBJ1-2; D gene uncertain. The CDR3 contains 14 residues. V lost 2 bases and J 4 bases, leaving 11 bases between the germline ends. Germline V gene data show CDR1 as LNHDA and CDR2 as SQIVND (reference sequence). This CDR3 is CASSIKSSGYGYTF. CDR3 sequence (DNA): TGTGCCAGTAGTATAAAAAGTTCGGGCTATGGCTACACCTTC.